Below, 22 T cell receptor beta chains from the same sample are listed, as sequenced in a study of blood T cell repertoires in COVID-19. Clones were sequenced by immunoSEQ multiplex PCR, and TCRdb holds only the in-frame ones, with some missing. The sample lists under 45,000 clones, over 75% seen once, with 33% in the top ten. The sequenced material came from peripheral blood. These receptors were taken from a man between 60 and 70 years old with acute or convalescent COVID-19.

Only a few counts were recorded for this clone. CDR3 DNA sequence: TGTGCCAGCGGGCTTCCGAGCTCTGGAAACACCATATATTTT. It encodes CASGLPSSGNTIYF. The chain combines TRBV28 with TRBJ1-3; D is ambiguous. Germline CDR1 is MDHEN and CDR2 is SYDVKM. CDR3 length: 14 residues. Trimming shortened V by 8 bases and J by 0 bases, and 11 bases separated the two germline ends.

The V and J genes are TRBV19 and TRBJ2-2, with a possible D match to TRBD1 (7 bases). The germline CDR1 and CDR2 sequences are LNHDA and SQIVND (reference sequence). The V end lost 5 bases, the J end lost 1 base, and 11 bases lay between the germline ends. The CDR3 spans 15 residues. This chain's CDR3 is CASSGQGGNTGELFF. In nucleotides, the CDR3 is TGTGCCAGTAGTGGGCAGGGGGGGAACACCGGGGAGCTGTTTTTT.

J is TRBJ2-5 and V is TRBV3-1 (or the pseudogene TRBV3-2); 8 bases fit TRBD2. The trim removed 2 bases at V and 2 bases at J, leaving 7 bases unmatched. The CDR3 extends over 16 amino acids. Germline CDR1 reads LGHDT; CDR2 reads YNNKEL (reference sequence). The CDR3 loop is CASSQSRTSRQETQYF. The CDR3 DNA reads as TGTGCCAGCAGCCAATCGAGGACTAGCCGGCAAGAGACCCAGTACTTC.

V and J are TRBV4-3 and TRBJ1-1, with D possibly being TRBD1 (5 bases). CDR3 size: 13 residues. Per germline, CDR1 LGHNA and CDR2 YSLEER. V dropped 2 bases and J dropped 8 bases, with 12 bases sitting between them. DNA for the CDR3: TGCGCCAGCAGCCAACTAGTTGGGGCCGAAGCTTTCTTT. Translating gives CASSQLVGAEAFF.

The V gene is TRBV5-5, the J gene TRBJ1-1, with D unclear. The V and J ends lost 1 base and 1 base respectively, with 8 bases between them. Germline V gene sequence: CDR1 SGHKS, CDR2 YYEKEE (reference sequence). This CDR3 has 14 amino acids. CDR3 sequence (DNA): TGTGCCAGCAGCTTGTTGACGGGGAACACTGAAGCTTTCTTT. Its translation is CASSLLTGNTEAFF.

This clone has just a few counts. V gene TRBV4-2 combines with J gene TRBJ2-3; 8 bases match TRBD2. Losses at the gene ends were 0 bases for V and 1 base for J; bases not matched to a gene: 18. The CDR3 sequence is 21 residues long. Per germline, CDR1 LGHNA and CDR2 YNFKEQ. The CDR3 DNA reads as TGTGCCAGCAGCCAAGACCAACGAAGCGGGAGAGAGGGGTGGGGCACAGATACGCAGTATTTT. Its translation is CASSQDQRSGREGWGTDTQYF.

The chain couples TRBV2 to TRBJ2-7; TRBD1 agrees at 9 bases. Germline values: CDR1 SNHLY, CDR2 FYNNEI. Trimming removed 4 bases from V and 9 bases from J; junction bases left unmatched: 4. The CDR3 is made up of 12 amino acids. The CDR3 DNA reads TGTGCCAGCAGTGGACAGGGGGGCCGGCAGTACTTC. Protein product: CASSGQGGRQYF.

The chain combines TRBV12-3 or TRBV12-4 with TRBJ2-7; D is uncertain. The CDR3 has 12 amino acids. The V and J ends lost 7 bases and 3 bases respectively, with 10 bases between them. CDR3 nucleotides: TGTGCCAGCACCCCGACACTCTACGAGCAGTACTTC. Encoded protein: CASTPTLYEQYF.

The genes are TRBV5-5 and TRBJ2-5; D possibly corresponds to TRBD1 (5 bases). Per germline, CDR1 SGHKS and CDR2 YYEKEE (reference sequence). Trimming removed 6 bases from V and 2 bases from J, with 11 bases in between. This CDR3 spans 13 amino acids. Here the CDR3 reads CASTRTFQETQYF. CDR3 bases: TGTGCCAGCACCCGGACATTTCAAGAGACCCAGTACTTC. Combining the CDR3 with reference TRBV5-5 and TRBJ2-5 gives the whole variable domain DAGVTQSPTHLIKTRGQQVTLRCSPISGHKSVSWYQQVLGQGPQFIFQYYEKEERGRGNFPDRFSARQFPNYSSELNVNALLLGDSALYLCASTRTFQETQYFGPGTRLLVL.

The chain recombines TRBV4-2 with TRBJ2-7, with 12 bases that match TRBD2. The CDR3 length is 17 residues. Looked up from germline, CDR1 is LGHNA and CDR2 is YNFKEQ. V trimming: 0 bases; J trimming: 3 bases; junction bases outside the gene matches: 6. CDR3 coding DNA: TGTGCCAGCAGCCAAGAGGCCGGACTAGCGGGATACTACGAGCAGTACTTC. It encodes CASSQEAGLAGYYEQYF.

The rearrangement links TRBV10-1 to TRBJ1-6; D ambiguous. V lost 0 bases and J lost 9, with 12 bases in between. Germline CDR1 is WNHNN and CDR2 is SYGVQD (reference sequence). The CDR3 length is 15 residues. CDR3 sequence reads: CASSESTGGVSPLHF. CDR3 DNA: TGCGCCAGCAGTGAGTCAACGGGCGGGGTTTCACCCCTCCACTTT.

This chain joins TRBV28 and TRBJ2-7, with TRBD2 identical over 7 bases. CDR3 length equals 15 residues. The germline V gene has CDR1 MDHEN and CDR2 SYDVKM. With 4 bases clipped from V and 5 bases from J, the junction kept 11 bases outside the gene matches. CDR3 region: CASSSPIGRKNEQYF. The CDR3 region has the DNA TGTGCCAGCAGTTCCCCCATCGGGAGGAAAAACGAGCAGTACTTC. Full variable domain (rest looked up from reference TRBV28 and TRBJ2-7): DVKVTQSSRYLVKRTGEKVFLECVQDMDHENMFWYRQDPGLGLRLIYFSYDVKMKEKGDIPEGYSVSREKKERFSLILESASTNQTSMYLCASSSPIGRKNEQYFGPGTRLTVT.

The chain links TRBV27 to TRBJ2-1; 9 bases are a match to TRBD2. Germline V gene sequence: CDR1 MNHEY, CDR2 SMNVEV (reference sequence). The CDR3 contains 17 residues. V gave up 4 bases and J gave up 3 bases; unmatched junction bases: 10. The CDR3 DNA is TGTGCCAGCAGTTCCTTTAGCGGGAGCCACTACTACAATGAGCAGTTCTTC. It codes for CASSSFSGSHYYNEQFF.

The V and J genes are TRBV7-2 and TRBJ2-7; weak D call: TRBD1 (6 bases). CDR3 length equals 14 residues. V dropped 7 bases and J dropped 4 bases, with 17 bases sitting between them. CDR1 SGHTA and CDR2 FQGNSA come from the germline V gene. For the CDR3, the DNA is TGTGCCAGCAACATACCCACCAGGGGTTACGAGCAGTACTTC. Translation: CASNIPTRGYEQYF.

This chain joins TRBV7-9 and TRBJ1-1; D may be TRBD1 (5 bases). Trimming cost V 8 bases and J 2 bases, with 12 bases left between them. Germline V lookup: CDR1 SEHNR, CDR2 FQNEAQ (reference sequence). This CDR3 has 13 residues. CDR3 sequence (DNA): TGTGCCAGCCACTGGGGCAGTAACACTGAAGCTTTCTTT. It encodes CASHWGSNTEAFF.

This clone appeared a single time. This chain's CDR3 is CASSTTPGTGWLEKLFF. The CDR3 DNA reads TGTGCCAGCAGCACAACTCCCGGGACAGGTTGGTTAGAAAAACTGTTTTTT. The chain joins TRBV28 to TRBJ1-4; 8 bases agree with TRBD1. CDR1 is MDHEN and CDR2 is SYDVKM in the germline V gene. J was trimmed by 8 bases and V by 6 bases; bases with no gene match: 17. This CDR3 spans 17 amino acids.

A word on this clone: This may be a read error, as it is one base from a much larger clone. The gene calls are TRBV11-2 and TRBJ2-2; TRBD1 matches 7 bases. V shed 1 base, J shed 1 base, and the junction held 0 bases outside the gene matches. Germline V lookup: CDR1 SGHAT, CDR2 FQNNGV. The CDR3 extends over 15 amino acids. CDR3 in DNA: TGTGCCAGCAGCTTAGGGACAGGGAACACCGGGGAGCTGTTTTTT. As protein: CASSLGTGNTGELFF.

The chain recombines TRBV2 with TRBJ2-3; tentative D call: TRBD2 (6 bases). The CDR3 totals 15 residues. The ends were cut back, 4 bases at V and 0 bases at J, with 11 bases in the middle. Germline V CDR1 and CDR2: SNHLY, FYNNEI. The CDR3 reads CASSVEAGSTDTQYF. The CDR3 nucleotides read TGTGCCAGCAGTGTGGAAGCGGGTAGCACAGATACGCAGTATTTT.

V and J are TRBV28 and TRBJ1-1; D unresolved. The CDR3 has 12 residues. Deletions cut 4 bases from V and 0 bases from J, with 3 bases between. Germline CDR1 MDHEN, CDR2 SYDVKM. The CDR3, as DNA: TGTGCCAGCAGTTCCGTGAACACTGAAGCTTTCTTT. This gives the protein CASSSVNTEAFF.

The V gene is TRBV3-1 (or the pseudogene TRBV3-2), the J gene TRBJ2-1; 7 bases map to TRBD1. Germline CDR1 reads LGHDT; CDR2 reads YNNKEL (reference sequence). The trim removed 1 base at V and 6 bases at J, leaving 24 bases unmatched. The CDR3 contains 21 residues. DNA for the CDR3: TGTGCCAGCAGCCAAGTTAATACCGACAGGGCCCCGGGAATTCACCCCAATGAGCAGTTCTTC. Translating it yields CASSQVNTDRAPGIHPNEQFF.

The chain carries TRBV5-8 and TRBJ2-3, with D possibly TRBD1 on 5 matching bases. The CDR3 has 14 residues. Germline assignment: CDR1 SGHTS and CDR2 YDEGEE. The V gene lost 4 bases and the J gene lost 6 bases, with 15 bases spanning the gap. CDR3 nucleotides: TGTGCCAGCAGCCACTTGGCAGGGTCCGATACGCAGTATTTT. It specifies CASSHLAGSDTQYF.

V is TRBV18 and J is TRBJ2-2; a weak D match, TRBD2 (5 bases). The germline V gene encodes CDR1 KGHSH and CDR2 LQKENI. This CDR3 contains 15 residues. Trimming removed 3 bases at V and 0 bases at J, with 8 bases between. CDR3: CASSPGKANTGELFF. The CDR3, as DNA: TGTGCCAGCTCACCCGGGAAGGCGAACACCGGGGAGCTGTTTTTT.